A single sample gave rise to the 27 T cell receptor beta chains below, sequenced in a study of blood T cell repertoires in COVID-19. Libraries were prepared by immunoSEQ multiplex PCR; TCRdb keeps only in-frame clonotypes and omits some of them. The profile covers a few hundred thousand clones, with around 87% appearing a single time and approximately 6.8% taken by the ten largest. Sequenced material: peripheral blood. Receptors were obtained from an older woman with active or convalescent COVID-19.

DNA for the CDR3: TGTGCCAGCAGCTTGGGGGGACAGTCATACGAGCAGTACTTC. It encodes CASSLGGQSYEQYF. V gene TRBV5-4 combines with J gene TRBJ2-7; 7 nucleotides match TRBD1. Trimming at V came to 0 bases and at J to 4 bases, leaving 4 bases not matched to a gene. Germline CDR1 and CDR2: SGHNT and YYREEE (reference sequence). The CDR3 sequence is 14 residues long.

A note on this clone: A junction boundary mismatches the germline segment, possibly from a read error. The rearrangement links TRBV18 to TRBJ1-4; no clear D. The CDR3 extends over 15 amino acids. Germline loops: CDR1 KGHSH, CDR2 LQKENI. CDR3 sequence: CASSPPGLYNEKLFF. The CDR3 DNA is TGTGCCAGCTCTCCACCGGGCCTATATAATGAAAAACTGTTTTTT.

The chain is built from TRBV5-6 and TRBJ1-6, with D tentatively TRBD1 (6 bases). This CDR3 contains 17 residues. Trimming shortened V by 4 bases and J by 1 base, and 15 bases separated the two germline ends. Looked up from germline, CDR1 is SGHDT and CDR2 is YYEEEE. The CDR3 here is CASSPITGISYNSPLHF. The CDR3 region has the DNA TGTGCCAGCAGCCCGATAACAGGGATATCCTATAATTCACCCCTCCACTTT.

The count of this clone is one. The rearrangement joins TRBV4-3 to TRBJ2-3; 7 bases line up with TRBD1. V lost 4 bases and J lost 1; bases outside the gene matches: 11. The CDR3 has 17 amino acids. Germline V CDR1 and CDR2: LGHNA, YSLEER. The CDR3 loop is CASSLAEGAYGTDTQYF. The CDR3 DNA sequence: TGCGCCAGCAGCCTTGCCGAGGGGGCTTATGGCACAGATACGCAGTATTTT.

This chain connects TRBV4-3 to TRBJ2-3; no firm D call. The germline V gene has CDR1 LGHNA and CDR2 YSLEER. This CDR3 has 13 residues. The V end was cut by 4 bases, the J end by 4 bases, with 9 bases between. The CDR3 loop reads CASSPLQSDTQYF. CDR3 coding DNA: TGCGCCAGCAGCCCCCTACAGTCAGATACGCAGTATTTT.

V and J are TRBV7-9 and TRBJ2-5; 8 nucleotides line up with TRBD2. The CDR3 has 16 residues. Germline CDR1 SEHNR, CDR2 FQNEAQ (reference sequence). The junction had 6 bases not matched to a gene; V was cut back by 1 base and J by 2 bases. The chain's CDR3 is CASSLVAGGLQETQYF. CDR3 DNA sequence: TGTGCCAGCAGCTTAGTCGCGGGGGGCTTACAAGAGACCCAGTACTTC.

The V call is TRBV24-1, the J call TRBJ2-1; 10 bases are shared with TRBD1. The CDR3 is made up of 17 amino acids. Germline-derived CDR1 and CDR2 are KGHDR and SFDVKD. V trimming: 4 bases; J trimming: 8 bases; junction bases outside the gene matches: 13. The CDR3 reads CATSEPAGTGVVYEQFF. The CDR3 bases are TGTGCCACCAGTGAGCCCGCCGGGACAGGGGTAGTCTATGAGCAGTTCTTC.

This clone was seen a single time. The chain uses TRBV7-6 and TRBJ2-5, with 7 bases identical to TRBD2. V shed 5 bases and J 5 bases; nucleotides not matched to a gene: 14. Germline V gives CDR1 SGHVS, CDR2 FNYEAQ. The CDR3 extends over 16 amino acids. The DNA for the CDR3 is TGTGCCAGCAGCCCTCTTGCGGGTAGGACTAGGGAGACCCAGTACTTC. Encoded protein: CASSPLAGRTRETQYF.

V and J are TRBV9 and TRBJ2-7, with unresolved D. The V end was cut by 2 bases, the J end by 6 bases, with 12 bases between. The CDR3 contains 13 residues. Germline V gene lookup returns CDR1 SGDLS and CDR2 YYNGEE. As DNA, the CDR3 is TGTGCCAGCAGCGTTGCGGTCCCGGGCGAGCAGTACTTC. This sequence encodes CASSVAVPGEQYF.

The chain carries TRBV18 and TRBJ2-3, with D perhaps TRBD2 (5 bases). V was shortened by 3 bases and J by 0 bases, with 19 bases between the two germline ends. The CDR3 extends over 18 amino acids. Germline CDR1 reads KGHSH; CDR2 reads LQKENI. The DNA for the CDR3 is TGTGCCAGCTCACCCCCGGGGTTGCAGTCTCTCAGCACAGATACGCAGTATTTT. Encoded protein: CASSPPGLQSLSTDTQYF. Full variable domain (remainder filled in from reference TRBV18 and TRBJ2-3): NAGVMQNPRHLVRRRGQEARLRCSPMKGHSHVYWYRQLPEEGLKFMVYLQKENIIDESGMPKERFSAEFPKEGPSILRIQQVVRGDSAAYFCASSPPGLQSLSTDTQYFGPGTRLTVL.

This chain links TRBV25-1 with TRBJ1-2, with 8 positions matching TRBD1. V was pared by 0 bases and J by 4 bases, with 13 bases of the junction left unmatched. CDR1 and CDR2 (germline): MGHDK, SYGVNS. This CDR3 region has 18 residues. In DNA, the CDR3 is TGTGCCAGCAGTGAATATAGGACAGGGTTTGGAAATTCCTATGGCTACACCTTC. Amino acids: CASSEYRTGFGNSYGYTF.

This clone came up a few times. This chain connects TRBV20-1 to TRBJ1-1; D is ambiguous. From germline, CDR1 is DFQATT and CDR2 SNEGSKA (reference sequence). The CDR3 sequence is 14 residues long. V lost 3 bases to trimming and J lost 0 bases, with 11 bases between them. The CDR3 is CSASIGRMNTEAFF. For the CDR3, the DNA is TGCAGTGCTAGTATTGGTAGAATGAACACTGAAGCTTTCTTT.

This chain links TRBV19 with TRBJ1-5; D perhaps matches TRBD1 (6 bases). V shed 11 bases and J shed 4 bases, with 21 bases lying between them. The CDR3 consists of 15 residues. Germline CDR1 reads LNHDA; CDR2 reads SQIVND (reference sequence). Written as DNA, the CDR3 is TGTGCCGCTCGTGGGGGGGCCAACCTTAATCAGCCCCAGCATTTT. This sequence encodes CAARGGANLNQPQHF. Full variable domain (outside the CDR3, taken from reference TRBV19 and TRBJ1-5): DGGITQSPKYLFRKEGQNVTLSCEQNLNHDAMYWYRQDPGQGLRLIYYSQIVNDFQKGDIAEGYSVSREKKESFPLTVTSAQKNPTAFYLCAARGGANLNQPQHFGDGTRLSIL.

This chain uses TRBV5-5 with TRBJ1-5; TRBD1 aligns across 7 bases. The germline V gene encodes CDR1 SGHKS and CDR2 YYEKEE (reference sequence). Trimming at V came to 3 bases and at J to 0 bases, leaving 6 bases not matched to a gene. This CDR3 is built from 16 residues. CDR3 sequence reads: CASSWGQRNSNQPQHF. Here the CDR3 DNA reads TGTGCCAGCAGCTGGGGACAGAGGAATAGCAATCAGCCCCAGCATTTT.

This chain links TRBV29-1 with TRBJ1-4; no reliable D call. Germline V gene sequence: CDR1 SQVTM, CDR2 ANQGSEA. The V end lost 6 bases, the J end lost 3 bases, and 11 bases lay between the germline ends. The CDR3 contains 13 residues. As DNA, the CDR3 is TGCAGCGTAGTCACTCAACCTAATGAAAAACTGTTTTTT. Protein product: CSVVTQPNEKLFF.

CDR3 nucleotides: TGTGCCAGCAGCCAAGATACACCCTCCTCTGGCTACAATGAGCAGTTCTTC. Translation gives CASSQDTPSSGYNEQFF. This rearrangement joins TRBV3-1 (or the pseudogene TRBV3-2) to TRBJ2-1; D unclear. CDR3 length: 17 amino acids. V lost 0 bases and J 3 bases, leaving 15 bases between the germline ends. The germline CDR1 and CDR2 sequences are LGHDT and YNNKEL (reference sequence).

The rearrangement links TRBV2 to TRBJ2-1, with TRBD2 matching 9 bases. Germline V gene data show CDR1 as SNHLY and CDR2 as FYNNEI. V was clipped by 2 bases and J by 4 bases; unmatched bases: 3. This CDR3 region has 15 residues. Written as DNA, the CDR3 is TGTGCCAGCAGTGAATTGAGCGGGGGGTACAATGAGCAGTTCTTC. Encoded protein: CASSELSGGYNEQFF.

V gene TRBV10-3 combines with J gene TRBJ2-1; D may be TRBD1 (6 bases). Germline V gives CDR1 ENHRY, CDR2 SYGVKD. Trimming removed 2 bases from V and 8 bases from J, with 22 bases in between. CDR3 length: 17 amino acids. For the CDR3, the DNA is TGTGCCATCAGTGAGAGCAGGCTCGGCAGGGGAGCGGATGAGCAGTTCTTC. Translation gives CAISESRLGRGADEQFF.

The chain recombines TRBV2 with TRBJ2-2; 9 bases are a match to TRBD1. Germline values: CDR1 SNHLY, CDR2 FYNNEI. This CDR3 has 15 residues. J lost 5 bases, V lost 4 bases, and 5 bases had no gene match. The CDR3 coding sequence is TGTGCCAGCAGTGTGGACAGGGGTCGAACCGGGGAGCTGTTTTTT. Its protein is CASSVDRGRTGELFF.

This CDR3 is CATDGTANTGELFF. Written as DNA, the CDR3 is TGTGCCACCGACGGGACAGCAAACACCGGGGAGCTGTTTTTT. This chain joins TRBV18 and TRBJ2-2, with TRBD1 identical over 7 bases. This CDR3 region has 14 residues. Germline V gene data show CDR1 as KGHSH and CDR2 as LQKENI. Trimming removed 10 bases from V and 2 bases from J; junction bases left unmatched: 7.

The rearrangement uses TRBV3-1 (or the pseudogene TRBV3-2) and TRBJ1-1; D not certain. Germline-derived CDR1 and CDR2 are LGHDT and YNNKEL (reference sequence). This CDR3 is built from 15 residues. Trimming took off 8 bases at V and 2 bases at J, with 18 bases between the two ends. The CDR3 loop is CASAPRRGSNTEAFF. The CDR3 DNA reads as TGTGCCAGCGCCCCACGCCGGGGTTCCAACACTGAAGCTTTCTTT.

About this clone itself: A junction boundary mismatches the germline segment, possibly from a read error. The chain joins TRBV5-1 to TRBJ2-5; a weak D match, TRBD2 (6 bases). The V gene's germline CDR1 is SGHRS and CDR2 YFSETQ. The CDR3 extends over 14 amino acids. The CDR3 protein is CVSSLAGTQETQYF. The CDR3 nucleotides read TGCGTCAGCAGCTTGGCAGGGACTCAAGAGACCCAGTACTTC.

The J gene is TRBJ1-1, the V gene TRBV29-1; TRBD1 aligns across 10 bases. The germline gives CDR1 SQVTM, CDR2 ANQGSEA. This CDR3 spans 13 amino acids. V lost 4 bases, J lost 5 bases, and 4 bases stayed unmatched. CDR3 loop: CSVGGTGVTEAFF. CDR3 nucleotides: TGCAGCGTTGGTGGGACAGGGGTTACTGAAGCTTTCTTT.

This clone was counted once. This chain connects TRBV6-5 to TRBJ1-6; 7 bases map to TRBD1. The CDR3 runs 15 residues. V lost 4 bases to trimming and J lost 9 bases; unmatched junction nucleotides: 9. The germline V gene encodes CDR1 MNHEY and CDR2 SVGAGI. CDR3 in DNA: TGTGCCAGCAGTTCTTCCCCCCGACAGGGTTCACCCCTCCACTTT. It translates to CASSSSPRQGSPLHF.

The chain recombines TRBV5-1 with TRBJ1-4, with D hard to call. The CDR3 has 13 residues. With 1 base removed from V and 5 bases from J, the gap between germline ends came to 6 bases. Per the germline V gene, CDR1 is SGHRS and CDR2 is YFSETQ. CDR3 amino acids: CASSLNQNEKLFF. The CDR3 coding sequence is TGCGCCAGCAGCTTGAACCAGAATGAAAAACTGTTTTTT.

This clone was detected only once. The chain is built from TRBV7-2 and TRBJ2-7; tentatively, D is TRBD2 (6 bases). The CDR3 runs to 13 residues. The germline V and J ends were trimmed by 1 base and 4 bases, with 8 bases remaining between them. CDR1 is SGHTA, CDR2 FQGNSA, per germline. Here the CDR3 reads CASSLEGGYEQYF. The CDR3 coding sequence is TGTGCCAGCAGCTTAGAGGGAGGTTACGAGCAGTACTTC.

The rearrangement uses TRBV9 and TRBJ2-1, with 7 positions matching TRBD2. This CDR3 is built from 14 residues. V was clipped by 0 bases and J by 5 bases; unmatched bases: 2. The V gene's germline CDR1 is SGDLS and CDR2 YYNGEE. DNA of the CDR3: TGTGCCAGCAGCGTAGGGGGAGGGAACAATGAGCAGTTCTTC. Amino acid sequence: CASSVGGGNNEQFF.